Detailed here is one T cell receptor (beta chain). TCRdb ran MiXCR on the 5' RACE reads and lists one entry per CDR3 protein. The sample lists over 200,000 distinct CDR3 sequences; around a tenth were seen once. The data stem from a study of identical twins. J was trimmed by 5 bases and V by 6 bases; bases with no gene match: 10. Germline values: CDR1 KGHSH, CDR2 LQKENI. The CDR3 covers 16 residues. This chain joins TRBV18 and TRBJ2-7; 13 bases match TRBD2. The sequence derives from a woman aged 18-29 years in good health. The sample was memory (CD45RO+) T cells sorted from blood. The CDR3 bases are TGTGCCAGCTCCATAACGGCCGGGACTAGCGGGGACGAGCAGTACTTC. It specifies CASSITAGTSGDEQYF. The variable domain in full, with the rest retrieved from reference TRBV18 and TRBJ2-7, is NAGVMQNPRHLVRRRGQEARLRCSPMKGHSHVYWYRQLPEEGLKFMVYLQKENIIDESGMPKERFSAEFPKEGPSILRIQQVVRGDSAAYFCASSITAGTSGDEQYFGPGTRLTVT.